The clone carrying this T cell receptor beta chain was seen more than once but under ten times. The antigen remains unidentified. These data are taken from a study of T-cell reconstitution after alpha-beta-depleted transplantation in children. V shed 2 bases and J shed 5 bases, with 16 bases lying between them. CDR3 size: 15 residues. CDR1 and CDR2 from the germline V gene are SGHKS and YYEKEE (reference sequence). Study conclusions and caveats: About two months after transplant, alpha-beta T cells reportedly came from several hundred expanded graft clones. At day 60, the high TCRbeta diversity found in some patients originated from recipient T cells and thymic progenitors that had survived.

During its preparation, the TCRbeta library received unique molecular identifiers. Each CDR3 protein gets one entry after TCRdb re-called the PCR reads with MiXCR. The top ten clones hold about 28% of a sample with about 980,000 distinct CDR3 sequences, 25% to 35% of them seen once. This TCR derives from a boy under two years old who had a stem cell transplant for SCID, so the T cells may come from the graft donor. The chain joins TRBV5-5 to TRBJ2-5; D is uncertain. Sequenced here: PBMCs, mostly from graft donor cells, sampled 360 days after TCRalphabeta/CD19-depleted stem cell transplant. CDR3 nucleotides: TGTGCCAGCAGCTTAAACCGGCTCGACGGGGAGACCCAGTACTTC. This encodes CASSLNRLDGETQYF.